The next 28 T cell receptor beta chains were all read from a single sample in a study of T cell clonality in common variable immunodeficiency. Sequencing used immunoSEQ multiplex PCR; TCRdb keeps in-frame clones, though not all of them. Observed in the sample are tens of thousands of clones, none of them singletons. The specimen sequenced was peripheral blood mononuclear cells. Receptors originate from a person between 18 and 75 years old in good health.

This clone was seen ten or more times. The CDR3 end is not reached by the read, which stops 3 residues before it; the germline J gene fills it in. Additional DNA sequences in this sample encode the identical CDR3. This chain uses TRBV20-1 with TRBJ1-2, with 10 bases that match TRBD1. The trim removed 2 bases at V and 7 bases at J, leaving 10 bases unmatched. The germline V gene has CDR1 DFQATT and CDR2 SNEGSKA (reference sequence). The CDR3 consists of 15 residues. Incomplete CDR3 DNA: TGCAGTGCTAGATGGGACAGGGGCCCAAGGGGTGGC. Translated: CSARWDRGPRGG. The complete CDR3 sequence is CSARWDRGPRGGYTF.

This clone was detected ten times or more. The read terminates 3 residues before the CDR3 end, so the remaining end is supplied by the germline J gene. The chain recombines TRBV7-2 with TRBJ1-2; tentative D call: TRBD1 (5 bases). This CDR3 spans 15 amino acids. V lost 0 bases, J lost 1 base, and 9 bases lay in between. The germline gives CDR1 SGHTA, CDR2 FQGNSA. The CDR3 protein is CASSLASGGNYGYTF. Partial CDR3 DNA: TGTGCCAGCAGCTTAGCTTCCGGGGGTAACTATGGC.

In its sample, this clone was seen many times. Read sequence stops 3 residues before the CDR3 end, and the germline J gene provides the missing end. This chain links TRBV29-1 with TRBJ2-5; 7 bases are a match to TRBD1. Unmatched junction bases numbered 6, after V lost 6 bases and J lost 5 bases. This CDR3 contains 12 residues. Per germline, CDR1 SQVTM and CDR2 ANQGSEA. Here the CDR3 reads CSVNRGQETQYF. CDR3 DNA, as far as it was read: TGCAGCGTGAATAGGGGGCAGGAGACC.

The sample holds many counts of this clone. The read finishes 3 residues shy of the CDR3 end, and the germline J gene is used to complete it. The rearrangement joins TRBV7-2 to TRBJ1-1; D remains ambiguous. Trimming removed 2 bases from V and 2 bases from J, with 9 bases in between. Germline lookup yields CDR1 SGHTA and CDR2 FQGNSA. The CDR3 spans 14 residues. This chain's CDR3 is CASSLWARNTEAFF. The DNA read from the CDR3 is TGTGCCAGCAGCTTATGGGCCCGTAACACTGAA.

Notes on this clone: The sequenced fragment ends 3 residues before the CDR3 boundary, so the rest is inferred from the germline J gene. This sequence joins TRBV20-1 and TRBJ2-1; TRBD2 agrees at 8 bases. Germline assignment: CDR1 DFQATT and CDR2 SNEGSKA (reference sequence). With V trimmed by 3 bases and J by 0 bases, 13 bases remained unmatched. The CDR3 sequence is 18 residues long. The CDR3 DNA, read in part, is TGCAGTGCTAGTGGGGTAGCGGGGCGCCCGAGCTCCTACAATGAG. Translated, it gives CSASGVAGRPSSYNE. The full CDR3 protein reads CSASGVAGRPSSYNEQFF.

This clone was seen many times. The CDR3 is cut off 3 residues early in the read; its end comes from the germline J gene. The V call is TRBV20-1, the J call TRBJ2-2; D might be TRBD1 (5 bases). Germline assignment: CDR1 DFQATT and CDR2 SNEGSKA (reference sequence). V gave up 3 bases and J gave up 6 bases, with 11 bases separating them. The CDR3 is made up of 13 amino acids. The CDR3 here is CSASSRAAGELFF. CDR3 DNA, as far as it was read: TGCAGTGCTAGTAGCAGGGCGGCCGGGGAG.

This clone was counted only a few times. Sequencing ends 3 residues short of the CDR3 end; the germline J gene provides the rest. The chain carries TRBV7-9 and TRBJ1-4; TRBD1 might be the D (5 bases). The CDR3 spans 15 residues. Germline V CDR1 and CDR2: SEHNR, FQNEAQ (reference sequence). CDR3 sequence reads: CASSSVGGYNSPLFF. The sequenced CDR3 bases are TGTGCCAGCAGCTCGGTGGGGGGATATAATTCACCA.

This clone has a count of ten or more. The CDR3 end is not reached by the read, which stops 3 residues before it; the germline J gene fills it in. The chain uses TRBV20-1 and TRBJ2-3; a possible D gene is TRBD1 (5 bases). The germline gives CDR1 DFQATT, CDR2 SNEGSKA (reference sequence). CDR3 length: 17 residues. Deletions cut 6 bases from V and 3 bases from J, with 25 bases between. This chain's CDR3 is CSAGEYPTEDSTDTQYF. The sequenced CDR3 bases are TGCAGTGCCGGAGAATACCCGACAGAAGACTCGACAGATACG.

In this sample, this clone turned up many times. CDR3 DNA, as far as it was read: TGTGCCAGCAGCTCGACAGGGGGTCTTACCTATGGC. Amino acid sequence: CASSSTGGLTYG. In full, the CDR3 is CASSSTGGLTYGYTF. The chain employs TRBV7-2 and TRBJ1-2, with 9 nucleotides matching TRBD1. Read coverage stops 3 residues before the CDR3 terminus; the germline J gene supplies the remainder. V gave up 4 bases and J gave up 4 bases; unmatched junction bases: 7. This CDR3 region has 15 residues. Germline V gene lookup returns CDR1 SGHTA and CDR2 FQGNSA.

To note about this clone: The read falls 3 residues short of the CDR3 end, and the missing part is taken from the germline J gene. The chain carries TRBV20-1 and TRBJ1-5, with TRBD1 identical over 7 bases. Germline V gene lookup returns CDR1 DFQATT and CDR2 SNEGSKA (reference sequence). The junction had 11 bases not matched to a gene; V was cut back by 0 bases and J by 6 bases. This CDR3 is built from 16 residues. CDR3 DNA, as far as it was read: TGCAGTGCTAGAGATCAGGACAGGCAAGTCGGTCAGCCC. It specifies CSARDQDRQVGQP. The entire CDR3 protein reads CSARDQDRQVGQPQHF.

Many counts were recorded for this clone. The read ends 3 residues shy of where the CDR3 ends; the end is completed using the germline J gene. The V and J genes are TRBV19 and TRBJ2-3; D is perhaps TRBD2 (7 bases). This CDR3 is built from 12 residues. Trimming took off 10 bases at V and 6 bases at J, with 14 bases between the two ends. The germline V gene encodes CDR1 LNHDA and CDR2 SQIVND (reference sequence). Incomplete CDR3 DNA: TGTGCCACCAGAAAGGGGGGGGATACG. Amino acid sequence: CATRKGGDT. The full CDR3 protein reads CATRKGGDTQYF.

This clone was observed many times. The CDR3 end lies 3 residues beyond the end of the read and is filled in from the germline J gene. This sample includes further DNA sequences coding for the same CDR3. The rearrangement links TRBV6-2 or TRBV6-3 to TRBJ1-1; 9 nucleotides align to TRBD1. CDR3 length equals 14 residues. V was clipped by 2 bases and J by 3 bases; unmatched bases: 1. Germline-derived CDR1 and CDR2 are MNHEY and SVGEGT. The CDR3 region is CASSYRDRDTEAFF. Incomplete CDR3 DNA: TGTGCCAGCAGTTACCGGGACAGGGACACTGAA.

This clone was counted many times. Read data end 3 residues before the CDR3 end; the end is taken from the germline J gene. This chain uses TRBV5-1 with TRBJ1-1; maybe TRBD1 (6 bases). There are 14 residues in the CDR3. The V gene lost 3 bases and the J gene lost 2 bases, with 11 bases spanning the gap. From germline, CDR1 is SGHRS and CDR2 YFSETQ. CDR3 sequence reads: CASSYGGGNTEAFF. The DNA read from the CDR3 is TGCGCCAGCAGCTACGGCGGGGGCAACACTGAA.

This clone occurred many times. The missing CDR3 end, 3 residues past where the read stops, is filled in from the germline J gene. This chain uses TRBV5-1 with TRBJ2-2; D is tentatively TRBD1 or TRBD2 (5 bases each). There are 14 residues in the CDR3. V lost 5 bases and J 6 bases, leaving 14 bases between the germline ends. In germline, CDR1 is SGHRS, CDR2 YFSETQ. The CDR3 protein is CASSGAGRPGELFF. CDR3 DNA, as far as it was read: TGCGCCAGCAGTGGGGCAGGGAGACCCGGGGAG. The variable domain in full, with the rest retrieved from reference TRBV5-1 and TRBJ2-2, is KAGVTQTPRYLIKTRGQQVTLSCSPISGHRSVSWYQQTPGQGLQFLFEYFSETQRNKGNFPGRFSGRQFSNSRSEMNVSTLELGDSALYLCASSGAGRPGELFFGEGSRLTVL.

Concerning this clone: Read data end 3 residues before the CDR3 end; the end is taken from the germline J gene. The genes are TRBV11-1 and TRBJ1-1, with D possibly TRBD1 on 6 matching bases. Germline loops: CDR1 SGHAT, CDR2 FQDESV (reference sequence). V was pared by 7 bases and J by 0 bases, with 9 bases between. The CDR3 totals 13 residues. CDR3 bases read: TGTGCCAGCACCAACAGGGTGAACACTGAA. Translating gives CASTNRVNTE. Given in full, the CDR3 is CASTNRVNTEAFF. The full variable domain, in which reference TRBV11-1 and TRBJ1-1 provide the parts outside the CDR3, is EAEVAQSPRYKITEKSQAVAFWCDPISGHATLYWYRQILGQGPELLVQFQDESVVDDSQLPKDRFSAERLKGVDSTLKIQPAELGDSAMYLCASTNRVNTEAFFGQGTRLTVV.

In this sample, this clone turned up a few times. The sequenced fragment ends 3 residues before the CDR3 boundary, so the rest is inferred from the germline J gene. The chain uses TRBV19 and TRBJ1-5; D gene ambiguous. Per germline, CDR1 LNHDA and CDR2 SQIVND (reference sequence). V lost 7 bases, J lost 7 bases, and 14 bases lay in between. The CDR3 runs 13 residues. The DNA read from the CDR3 is TGTGCCAGTACCCAGGCCCGGTACCAGCCC. Protein product: CASTQARYQP. The whole CDR3 sequence reads CASTQARYQPQHF.

In this sample, this clone turned up a few times. The read ends 3 residues before the CDR3 terminus; that terminus is restored from the germline J gene. The rearrangement joins TRBV7-6 to TRBJ2-7, with no clear D. Trimming removed 0 bases from V and 5 bases from J, with 11 bases in between. Germline assignment: CDR1 SGHVS and CDR2 FNYEAQ. The CDR3 has 14 residues. The CDR3 sequence: CASSLALSRDEQYF. Partial CDR3 DNA: TGTGCCAGCAGCTTAGCCCTGTCACGGGACGAG.

This clone was found many times. Read coverage stops 3 residues before the CDR3 terminus; the germline J gene supplies the remainder. The chain combines TRBV2 with TRBJ2-1, with 11 bases matching TRBD2. Germline trimming cut 8 bases from V and 8 bases from J; bases unmatched to any gene: 8. Germline V gives CDR1 SNHLY, CDR2 FYNNEI. The length of the CDR3 is 14 residues. The CDR3 loop reads CASFDSGGAHEQFF. CDR3 DNA (partial): TGTGCCAGCTTTGATAGCGGGGGGGCTCATGAG.

This clone was detected ten times or more. From the germline J gene comes the end of the CDR3, since the read stops 3 residues before it. V usage is TRBV5-1 and J usage is TRBJ1-1, with D possibly TRBD1 on 5 matching bases. V lost 0 bases, J lost 4 bases, and 13 bases lay in between. Germline V CDR1 and CDR2: SGHRS, YFSETQ. The CDR3 is 15 residues long. Partial CDR3 DNA: TGCGCCAGCAGCTTGGAGGGTGCAGGGAGCACTGAA. This gives the protein CASSLEGAGSTE. The whole CDR3 is CASSLEGAGSTEAFF.

Incomplete CDR3 DNA: TGTGCCAGCAAGCGGGCAGGCACAGATACG. This codes for CASKRAGTDT. The whole CDR3 sequence is CASKRAGTDTQYF. The chain carries TRBV7-6 and TRBJ2-3; D possibly corresponds to TRBD2 (6 bases). The CDR3 end falls 3 residues outside the read, so it is completed with the germline J gene. Trimming removed 7 bases at V and 1 base at J, with 9 bases between. CDR1 is SGHVS, CDR2 FNYEAQ, per germline. The CDR3 has 13 residues.

This clone has a count of ten or more. The read is 3 residues too short to cover the CDR3 end, so that end is filled in from the germline J gene. V usage is TRBV19 and J usage is TRBJ2-7, with a possible D match to TRBD1 (6 bases). V gave up 4 bases and J gave up 3 bases, with 7 bases separating them. The length of the CDR3 is 12 residues. From germline, CDR1 is LNHDA and CDR2 SQIVND (reference sequence). The sequenced part of the CDR3 DNA is TGTGCCAGTAGTAAACAGGGCTACGAG. Its translation: CASSKQGYE. The full CDR3 sequence reads CASSKQGYEQYF.

In its sample, this clone was seen many times. The sequence runs out 3 residues before the end of the CDR3; the remainder is reconstructed from the germline J gene. V usage is TRBV20-1 and J usage is TRBJ2-2, with D perhaps matching TRBD2 (6 bases). The V gene lost 5 bases and the J gene lost 7 bases, with 11 bases spanning the gap. Germline V gene sequence: CDR1 DFQATT, CDR2 SNEGSKA (reference sequence). There are 12 residues in the CDR3. Partial CDR3 DNA: TGCAGTGCTGGGGGGAGAGGCGGGGAG. Amino acids: CSAGGRGGE. The full CDR3 reads CSAGGRGGELFF.

This clone was recorded at least ten times. With the read ending 3 residues before the CDR3 end, the germline J gene is used to fill in that end. The chain employs TRBV5-6 and TRBJ2-5; TRBD1 matches at 12 bases. V dropped 5 bases and J dropped 2; count of bases not matched to a gene: 4. This CDR3 has 15 amino acids. The germline CDR1 and CDR2 sequences are SGHDT and YYEEEE. The CDR3 loop is CASSWDRGRQETQYF. The sequenced part of the CDR3 DNA is TGTGCCAGCAGTTGGGACAGGGGGCGGCAAGAGACC.

Comments on this clone: The CDR3 extends 3 residues past the end of the read, so its final part is completed from the germline J gene. The J gene is TRBJ1-5, the V gene TRBV7-6, with a tentative D call TRBD1 (6 bases). The CDR3 spans 17 residues. Trimming removed 0 bases at V and 2 bases at J, with 14 bases between. Germline V gene data show CDR1 as SGHVS and CDR2 as FNYEAQ. Partial CDR3 DNA: TGTGCCAGCAGCTTAGCGCCGACAGGAGCCGGCAATCAGCCC. It codes for CASSLAPTGAGNQP. The whole CDR3 protein is CASSLAPTGAGNQPQHF.

This clone has just a few counts. The read terminates 3 residues ahead of where the CDR3 ends, so the germline J gene completes it. The genes are TRBV7-6 and TRBJ1-3; 7 nucleotides align to TRBD1. The germline CDR1 and CDR2 sequences are SGHVS and FNYEAQ. The junction had 9 bases not matched to a gene; V was cut back by 3 bases and J by 4 bases. The CDR3 is made up of 16 amino acids. CDR3 bases read: TGTGCCAGCAGCTTCGGGGAGGGGGCGTCAGGAAACACC. Its protein is CASSFGEGASGNT. The full CDR3 protein is CASSFGEGASGNTIYF.

To note about this clone: The missing CDR3 end, 3 residues past where the read stops, is filled in from the germline J gene. V gene TRBV5-1 combines with J gene TRBJ2-7; no definite D call. CDR1 and CDR2 (germline): SGHRS, YFSETQ. V was pared by 3 bases and J by 2 bases, with 6 bases between. There are 12 residues in the CDR3. CDR3 DNA, as far as it was read: TGCGCCAGCAGCTCCCCTACCTACGAG. This gives the protein CASSSPTYE. The complete CDR3 sequence is CASSSPTYEQYF.

With regard to this clone: The sequence runs out 3 residues before the end of the CDR3; the remainder is reconstructed from the germline J gene. The chain employs TRBV11-2 and TRBJ1-2; 7 nucleotides match TRBD1. Germline CDR1 reads SGHAT; CDR2 reads FQNNGV. This CDR3 region has 14 residues. J gave up 3 bases and V 5 bases, and 6 bases lay outside the gene matches. Partial CDR3 DNA: TGTGCCAGCAGCACGACGACAGGGTACTATGGC. Its translation is CASSTTTGYYG. Given in full, the CDR3 is CASSTTTGYYGYTF.

Remarks on this clone: Sequencing ends 3 residues short of the CDR3 end; the germline J gene provides the rest. The V and J genes are TRBV2 and TRBJ1-2; possibly TRBD1 for D (6 bases). The CDR3 extends over 14 amino acids. V was clipped by 2 bases and J by 4 bases, with 11 bases between them. In germline, CDR1 is SNHLY, CDR2 FYNNEI. CDR3 DNA (partial): TGTGCCAGCAGTGAACCGCCAGGGGCCTATGGC. The encoded protein is CASSEPPGAYG. The CDR3 in full is CASSEPPGAYGYTF.